Listed below are T cell receptor beta chains from one sample, sequenced in a study of CD8+CD57+ T cells in acquired aplastic anemia. Via MiXCR, TCRdb re-called the reads, giving one row per CDR3 protein. The sample carries more than 150,000 distinct CDR3 sequences, around 43% recorded once. The source material was sorted CD4+, CD8+, or CD8+CD57+ T cells (not recorded which) from PBMCs. Receptors originate from a human donor with aplastic anemia. Each CDR3 is given with its conserved first and last residue. The order of the fields is V gene, clone size, D gene, J gene, CDR3 protein, CDR3 DNA. D genes are given only for firm matches. Clone size is not always given. Where it is, it says once, few, many or a class for expanded clones.

TRBV20-1	NA	NA	TRBJ2-1	CSARADYNEQFF	TGCAGTGCTAGGGCGGACTACAATGAGCAGTTCTTC
TRBV20-1	NA	NA	TRBJ2-5	CSAFPGVARETQYF	TGCAGTGCTTTTCCCGGTGTCGCTCGCGAGACCCAGTACTTC
TRBV19	few	NA	TRBJ2-3	CASSIPGSNEQYF	TGTGCCAGTAGTATACCCGGGAGCAATGAGCAGTATTTT
TRBV10-2	NA	NA	TRBJ1-1	CASSESAGVNTEAFF	TGCGCCAGCAGTGAGTCGGCAGGGGTGAACACTGAAGCTTTCTTT
TRBV4-2	NA	TRBD2	TRBJ2-7	CASRFQAGGHEQYF	TGTGCCAGCAGGTTTCAAGCGGGGGGACACGAGCAGTACTTC
TRBV29-1	NA	NA	TRBJ2-7	CSVQRSALYEQYF	TGCAGCGTTCAGCGGAGTGCACTCTACGAGCAGTACTTC
TRBV29-1	NA	NA	TRBJ2-3	CGVSTGMGNTQYF	TGCGGCGTCTCGACAGGAATGGGGAATACGCAGTATTTT
TRBV6-5	many	TRBD1	TRBJ1-1	CASSPGGLNTEAFF	TGTGCCAGCAGCCCAGGGGGTTTAAACACTGAAGCTTTCTTT
TRBV4-1	NA	NA	TRBJ1-6	CASSQLGEIDSPLHF	TGCGCCAGCAGCCAACTTGGGGAGATTGATTCACCCCTCCACTTT
TRBV2	few	TRBD1	TRBJ1-2	CASRVSGQSGNTF	TGTGCCAGCAGAGTTTCGGGACAGTCTGGAAACACCTTC
TRBV7-2	NA	TRBD1	TRBJ1-3	CASRGGTDRNTIYF	TGCGCCAGCAGGGGGGGGACGGACAGAAACACCATATATTTT
TRBV29-1	NA	NA	TRBJ2-3	CSVFTDTQYF	TGCAGCGTTTTCACAGATACGCAGTATTTT
TRBV19	NA	TRBD1	TRBJ1-2	CASIGTARMGGYTF	TGTGCCAGCATAGGGACAGCCAGGATGGGTGGCTACACCTTC
TRBV9	many	NA	TRBJ1-1	CASSVGVGDIRDTEAFF	TGTGCCAGCAGCGTAGGGGTTGGGGATATTAGGGACACTGAAGCTTTCTTT
TRBV4-1	NA	NA	TRBJ2-5	CASSQAAEIQETQYF	TGCGCCAGCAGCCAAGCAGCAGAAATTCAAGAGACCCAGTACTTC
TRBV25-1	few	NA	TRBJ1-3	CASSQIGHRNSGNTIYF	TGTGCCAGCAGCCAAATCGGACACCGAAACTCTGGAAACACCATATATTTT
TRBV2	many	NA	TRBJ1-1	CASGRLNTEAFF	TGTGCCAGCGGCCGGTTGAACACTGAAGCTTTCTTT
TRBV28	NA	TRBD2	TRBJ2-2	CASSRTSAGAGELFF	TGTGCCAGCAGTCGGACTAGCGCTGGCGCCGGGGAGCTGTTTTTT
TRBV5-1	many	NA	TRBJ2-3	CASGDSSGGTDTQYF	TGCGCCAGCGGGGACAGTAGCGGGGGCACAGATACGCAGTATTTT
TRBV29-1	once	NA	TRBJ1-4	CSVVGRVGEKLFF	TGCAGCGTTGTAGGCAGGGTCGGTGAAAAACTGTTTTTT
TRBV2	NA	TRBD2	TRBJ2-3	CASSVSLASDTQYF	TGTGCCAGCAGTGTGTCACTAGCGTCAGATACGCAGTATTTT
TRBV4-1	NA	NA	TRBJ1-4	CASSPKLTAYNEKLFF	TGCGCCAGCAGCCCAAAATTGACAGCCTATAATGAAAAACTGTTTTTT
TRBV19	NA	NA	TRBJ1-2	CASSTLQGLGYGYTF	TGTGCCAGTAGTACCCTACAGGGTCTAGGCTATGGCTACACCTTC
TRBV7-2	NA	NA	TRBJ1-1	CASSLTRTEAFF	TGTGCCAGCAGCTTAACCAGGACTGAAGCTTTCTTT
TRBV10-1	many	NA	TRBJ2-2	CASSGGQISSTGELFF	TGCGCCAGCAGTGGTGGACAGATCTCGAGCACCGGGGAGCTGTTTTTT
TRBV7-2	NA	NA	TRBJ1-1	CASSSQGRMNTEAFF	TGTGCCAGCAGCTCACAGGGTCGAATGAACACTGAAGCTTTCTTT
TRBV7-6	NA	NA	TRBJ2-7	CASSLLIGQYEQYF	TGTGCCAGCAGCTTGCTTATCGGCCAATACGAGCAGTACTTC
TRBV20-1	many	TRBD1	TRBJ1-5	CSATGTAGDQPQHF	TGCAGTGCGACCGGGACAGCCGGGGATCAGCCCCAGCATTTT
TRBV19	many	NA	TRBJ2-7	CASSLGGLNPYEQYF	TGTGCCAGTAGCCTGGGGGGGCTCAACCCCTACGAGCAGTACTTC
TRBV2	NA	TRBD1	TRBJ1-2	CASGAGGIEGYTF	TGTGCCAGCGGAGCAGGGGGCATAGAGGGCTACACCTTC
TRBV20-1	NA	NA	TRBJ1-2	CSARYGSGYTF	TGCAGTGCTAGATACGGCTCTGGCTACACCTTT
TRBV24-1	NA	NA	TRBJ1-5	CATSGRSNQPQHF	TGTGCCACCAGTGGAAGAAGCAATCAGCCCCAGCATTTT
TRBV5-5	many	NA	TRBJ1-4	CASSAKLGDNEKLFF	TGTGCCAGCAGCGCAAAACTGGGAGATAATGAAAAACTGTTTTTT
TRBV20-1	NA	NA	TRBJ1-1	CSARRHSTPTEAFF	TGCAGTGCTAGACGCCACTCAACGCCCACTGAAGCTTTCTTT
TRBV12-3/TRBV12-4	NA	NA	TRBJ1-3	CTSTPRGRFFGNTIYF	TGTACCAGCACCCCGCGGGGTCGGTTCTTTGGAAACACCATATATTTT
TRBV9	NA	TRBD1	TRBJ2-2	CASSVAYRGGELFF	TGTGCCAGCAGCGTAGCGTACAGGGGCGGGGAGCTGTTTTTT
TRBV11-1	many	TRBD2	TRBJ2-3	CASSLAGGRARDTQYF	TGTGCCAGCAGCTTAGCGGGCGGGAGGGCACGGGATACGCAGTATTTT
TRBV7-3	few	TRBD1	TRBJ1-6	CASSHGQGSPLHF	TGCGCCAGCAGCCACGGACAGGGTTCACCCCTCCACTTT
TRBV10-3	NA	NA	TRBJ1-1	CAISDRVGVSSNTEAFF	TGTGCCATCAGTGATAGGGTGGGTGTCAGTTCGAACACTGAAGCTTTCTTT
TRBV19	many	TRBD1	TRBJ2-3	CASKGRGFTDTQYF	TGTGCCAGTAAGGGCAGGGGGTTCACAGATACGCAGTATTTT
TRBV11-2	few	NA	TRBJ2-1	CASSLGILSSYNEQFF	TGTGCCAGCAGCTTAGGAATTCTCAGCTCCTACAATGAGCAGTTCTTC
TRBV4-3	NA	NA	TRBJ1-5	CASSQEWSGVTQPQHF	TGCGCCAGCAGCCAAGAATGGTCAGGGGTGACTCAGCCCCAGCATTTT
TRBV7-2	many	TRBD1	TRBJ2-5	CASSLGGGTAFVTQYF	TGTGCCAGCAGCCTGGGTGGTGGGACAGCTTTTGTGACCCAGTACTTC
TRBV5-4	many	NA	TRBJ1-6	CASSPGEGTTPLHF	TGTGCCAGCAGCCCCGGGGAGGGTACGACACCCCTCCACTTT
TRBV2	NA	NA	TRBJ2-7	CASGAISYEQYF	TGTGCCAGCGGGGCAATATCCTACGAGCAGTACTTC
TRBV20-1	many	NA	TRBJ2-3	CSASAVTDTQYF	TGCAGTGCTAGTGCAGTGACAGATACGCAGTATTTT
TRBV7-6	NA	NA	TRBJ1-6	CASSLEAGIRSPLHF	TGTGCCAGCAGCTTAGAAGCGGGGATTCGTTCACCCCTCCACTTT
TRBV12-3/TRBV12-4	few	TRBD2	TRBJ2-3	CASSPILAGFLGDTQYF	TGTGCCAGCAGTCCCATACTAGCGGGGTTTTTGGGGGATACGCAGTATTTT
TRBV12-3/TRBV12-4	many	TRBD2	TRBJ2-3	CASRVAGGLTDTQYF	TGTGCCAGCAGAGTAGCGGGGGGACTCACAGATACGCAGTATTTT
TRBV7-9	many	NA	TRBJ1-1	CASSPIDGMNTEAFF	TGTGCCAGCAGCCCGATTGATGGGATGAACACTGAAGCTTTCTTT
TRBV7-6	few	NA	TRBJ1-1	CASSEDRLGTEAFF	TGTGCCAGCAGCGAAGACAGGCTCGGAACTGAAGCTTTCTTT
TRBV20-1	many	TRBD2	TRBJ2-5	CSARVASGNQETQYF	TGCAGTGCTAGAGTGGCTAGCGGGAACCAAGAGACCCAGTACTTC
TRBV12-3/TRBV12-4	many	NA	TRBJ2-1	CASSLVSNKGQFF	TGTGCCAGCAGTTTGGTCAGCAACAAAGGGCAGTTCTTC
TRBV2	once	TRBD1	TRBJ2-2	CASSGTGVTRELFF	TGTGCCAGCAGTGGGACAGGGGTAACCAGGGAGCTGTTTTTT
TRBV9	NA	TRBD2	TRBJ2-5	CASSVDRAMGGTGQETQYF	TGTGCCAGCAGCGTAGATCGGGCTATGGGGGGGACGGGCCAAGAGACCCAGTACTTC
TRBV25-1	NA	TRBD1	TRBJ1-1	CASSGLDRADTEAFF	TGTGCCAGCAGTGGTCTGGACAGGGCGGACACTGAAGCTTTCTTT
TRBV9	NA	TRBD2	TRBJ2-3	CASSGSAGGVTDTQYF	TGTGCCAGCAGCGGGAGTGCGGGGGGCGTAACAGATACGCAGTATTTT